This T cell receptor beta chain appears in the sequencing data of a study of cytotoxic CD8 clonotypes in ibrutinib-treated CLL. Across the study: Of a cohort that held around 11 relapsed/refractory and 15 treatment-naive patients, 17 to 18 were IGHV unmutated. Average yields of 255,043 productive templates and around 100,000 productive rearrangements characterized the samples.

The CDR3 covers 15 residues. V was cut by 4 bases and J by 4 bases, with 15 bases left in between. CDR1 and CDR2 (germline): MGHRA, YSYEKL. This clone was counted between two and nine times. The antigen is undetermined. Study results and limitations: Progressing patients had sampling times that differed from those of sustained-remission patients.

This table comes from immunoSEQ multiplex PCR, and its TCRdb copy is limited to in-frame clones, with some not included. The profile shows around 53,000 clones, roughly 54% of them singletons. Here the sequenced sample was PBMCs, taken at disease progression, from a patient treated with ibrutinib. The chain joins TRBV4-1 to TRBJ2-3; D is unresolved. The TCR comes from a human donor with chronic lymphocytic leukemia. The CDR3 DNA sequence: TGCGCCAGCAGCCCCCCGGCCCCCGTCCCAGATACGCAGTATTTT. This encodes CASSPPAPVPDTQYF.